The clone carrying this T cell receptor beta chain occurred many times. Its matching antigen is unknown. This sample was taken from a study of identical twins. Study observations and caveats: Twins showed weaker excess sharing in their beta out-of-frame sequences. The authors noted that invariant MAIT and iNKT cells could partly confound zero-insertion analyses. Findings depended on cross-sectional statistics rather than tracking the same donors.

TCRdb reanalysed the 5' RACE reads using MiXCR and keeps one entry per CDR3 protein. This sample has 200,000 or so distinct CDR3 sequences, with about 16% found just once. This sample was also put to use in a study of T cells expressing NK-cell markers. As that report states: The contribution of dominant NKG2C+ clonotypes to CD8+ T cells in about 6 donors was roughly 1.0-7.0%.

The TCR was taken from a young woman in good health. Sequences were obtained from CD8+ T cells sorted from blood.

CDR3 sequence (DNA): TGTGCCAGCAGTTTTAGCGGGGGCACAGATACGCAGTATTTT. It translates to CASSFSGGTDTQYF. The chain is built from TRBV12-3 or TRBV12-4 and TRBJ2-3, with 8 positions matching TRBD2. The length of the CDR3 is 14 residues. Trimming took 3 bases from V and 1 from J; bases not matched to a gene: 0.